This T cell receptor beta chain was captured in a study of blood T cells in healthy people across ages. Primed by a sample-barcoded 5' primer and a J-beta primer mix, a second PCR proceeded for about 6 to 12 cycles. MiXCR was run by TCRdb on the 5' RACE reads, yielding one entry per CDR3 protein. The data hold 650,000 to 1,000,000 distinct CDR3 sequences, with about 45% observed a single time. Many counts were recorded for this clonotype. There are 13 residues in the CDR3. Trimming removed 8 bases from V and 1 base from J, with 11 bases in between. CDR1 and CDR2 (germline): SGHTA, FQGNSA. The J gene is TRBJ2-5, the V gene TRBV7-2, with a weak D call TRBD2 (6 bases). The source material was blood. The receptor was isolated from an older man in good health. The CDR3 nucleotides are TGTGCCAGCCTTAGCGGACTCCAAGAGACCCAGTACTTC. Its translation is CASLSGLQETQYF. Variable domain in full (rest from reference TRBV7-2 and TRBJ2-5): GAGVSQSPSNKVTEKGKDVELRCDPISGHTALYWYRQSLGQGLEFLIYFQGNSAPDKSGLPSDRFSAERTGGSVSTLTIQRTQQEDSAVYLCASLSGLQETQYFGPGTRLLVL.